These 25 T cell receptor beta chains share one sample of origin, sequenced in a study of CD8 T cell repertoires and HIV-1 epitope variants. Their target antigens are unknown. TCRdb keeps only in-frame clones here, not all; method: immunoSEQ multiplex PCR. Of about 4,900 clones listed, around 66% are singletons. The sample was cultured CD8+ T cells derived from PBMCs. These receptors were taken from a male donor with HIV.

This clone was detected only a few times. V and J are TRBV19 and TRBJ1-5; 7 nucleotides match TRBD1. Germline CDR1 LNHDA, CDR2 SQIVND (reference sequence). J lost 5 bases, V lost 7 bases, and 8 bases had no gene match. CDR3 length: 14 amino acids. This CDR3 reads CASTNDRVHQPQHF. DNA of the CDR3: TGTGCCAGTACCAACGACAGGGTTCATCAGCCCCAGCATTTT.

The chain is built from TRBV7-6 and TRBJ2-7; a possible D gene is TRBD2 (6 bases). With 1 base removed from V and 2 bases from J, the gap between germline ends came to 12 bases. This CDR3 is built from 15 residues. Germline V gene sequence: CDR1 SGHVS, CDR2 FNYEAQ. As DNA, the CDR3 is TGTGCCAGCAGCTTAGGTGGCGGGAACACCTACGAGCAGTACTTC. Protein product: CASSLGGGNTYEQYF.

This clone appeared a single time. The chain uses TRBV5-1 and TRBJ1-2; no reliable D call. The V gene's germline CDR1 is SGHRS and CDR2 YFSETQ. This CDR3 contains 13 residues. V was pared by 0 bases and J by 4 bases, with 7 bases between. CDR3 amino acids: CASSLGPTYGYTF. The CDR3 DNA reads as TGCGCCAGCAGCTTGGGCCCTACCTATGGCTACACCTTC.

The sample holds a few counts of this clone. The chain couples TRBV6-5 to TRBJ2-1; 7 bases map to TRBD2. The germline CDR1 and CDR2 sequences are MNHEY and SVGAGI. After removal of 0 bases from V and 4 bases from J, the junction contained 6 bases not matched to a gene. The CDR3 extends over 16 amino acids. The CDR3 nucleotides read TGTGCCAGCAGTTACTCATCGTCTAGCGGTTACAATGAGCAGTTCTTC. Protein product: CASSYSSSSGYNEQFF.

V is TRBV11-1 and J is TRBJ2-7; 9 nucleotides line up with TRBD1. V shed 3 bases and J 2 bases; nucleotides not matched to a gene: 2. The germline V gene has CDR1 SGHAT and CDR2 FQDESV (reference sequence). The CDR3 is 14 amino acids. The CDR3 DNA reads TGTGCCAGCAGCTTGACAGGGGGACCCTACGAGCAGTACTTC. Protein product: CASSLTGGPYEQYF.

This clone was recorded a few times. The chain has TRBV27 and TRBJ2-7; possible D gene TRBD2, 6 bases. V shed 0 bases and J shed 1 base, with 13 bases lying between them. The germline V gene has CDR1 MNHEY and CDR2 SMNVEV (reference sequence). The CDR3 covers 16 residues. CDR3 DNA sequence: TGTGCCAGCAGTTTATCGGAGGGGACTGTATCCTACGAGCAGTACTTC. Protein: CASSLSEGTVSYEQYF.

The chain joins TRBV11-2 to TRBJ2-2; D gene ambiguous. CDR3 size: 14 residues. Germline-derived CDR1 and CDR2 are SGHAT and FQNNGV. Trimming cost V 0 bases and J 6 bases, with 8 bases left between them. The CDR3 reads CASSLDFLAGELFF. The CDR3 DNA reads as TGTGCCAGCAGCTTAGATTTCCTAGCCGGGGAGCTGTTTTTT. The full variable domain, rest sourced from reference TRBV11-2 and TRBJ2-2, is EAGVAQSPRYKIIEKRQSVAFWCNPISGHATLYWYQQILGQGPKLLIQFQNNGVVDDSQLPKDRFSAERLKGVDSTLKIQPAKLEDSAVYLCASSLDFLAGELFFGEGSRLTVL.

This clone occurred a few times. This rearrangement joins TRBV9 to TRBJ2-7; 16 positions agree with TRBD2. The germline gives CDR1 SGDLS, CDR2 YYNGEE. Trimming at V came to 4 bases and at J to 2 bases, leaving 6 bases not matched to a gene. The CDR3 consists of 17 residues. In DNA form, the CDR3 reads TGTGCCAGCAGCCCCGGGACTAGCGGGGGGGCCGCCTACGAGCAGTACTTC. Amino acids: CASSPGTSGGAAYEQYF.

This chain joins TRBV2 and TRBJ1-1; no clear D gene. Between the trimmed V and J ends, which lost 6 bases and 6 bases, there was a span of 14 bases. The CDR3 sequence is 13 residues long. Germline V gives CDR1 SNHLY, CDR2 FYNNEI. The CDR3 here is CASSRTGEAEAFF. CDR3 bases: TGTGCCAGCAGCCGAACCGGAGAGGCTGAAGCTTTCTTT.

This clone was recorded a few times. The chain links TRBV7-9 to TRBJ2-7, with TRBD1 matching 7 bases. CDR1 and CDR2 (germline): SEHNR, FQNEAQ (reference sequence). The CDR3 contains 14 residues. Trimming removed 4 bases from V and 4 bases from J; junction bases left unmatched: 7. The CDR3 coding sequence is TGTGCCAGCAGCTCCGGACAGGTTAAGTACGAGCAGTACTTC. Translation: CASSSGQVKYEQYF.

Turning to this clone: A clone one base away is much larger, so this may be a read error. V and J are TRBV7-9 and TRBJ2-1, with no clear D. Germline V lookup: CDR1 SEHNR, CDR2 FQNEAQ (reference sequence). Trimming removed 1 base from V and 9 bases from J, with 10 bases in between. This CDR3 spans 13 amino acids. The CDR3 coding sequence is TGTGCCAGCAGCTTAGACGGTGTCAGTGAGCAGTTCTTC. It specifies CASSLDGVSEQFF.

This clone was counted only a few times. V and J are TRBV18 and TRBJ1-5; 11 positions agree with TRBD1. Trimming at V came to 6 bases and at J to 6 bases, leaving 7 bases not matched to a gene. The germline V gene encodes CDR1 KGHSH and CDR2 LQKENI. This CDR3 comprises 15 residues. CDR3 nucleotide sequence: TGTGCCAGCTCCCGGGGACAGGGGGAAGGTCAGCCCCAGCATTTT. This translates into CASSRGQGEGQPQHF.

This chain links TRBV9 with TRBJ1-1, with 10 bases fitting TRBD1. CDR3 length: 15 amino acids. CDR1 is SGDLS, CDR2 YYNGEE, per germline. Unmatched junction bases numbered 5, after V lost 3 bases and J lost 3 bases. The CDR3 is CASSDPGTGDTEAFF. CDR3 coding DNA: TGTGCCAGCAGCGATCCCGGGACAGGGGACACTGAAGCTTTCTTT.

V gene TRBV9 combines with J gene TRBJ1-4, with a tentative D call TRBD1 (5 bases). CDR1 is SGDLS, CDR2 YYNGEE, per germline. The CDR3 loop spans 15 amino acids. Trimming shortened V by 3 bases and J by 4 bases, and 13 bases separated the two germline ends. CDR3 residues: CASSGTGTGNEKLFF. DNA for the CDR3: TGTGCCAGCAGCGGCACCGGGACTGGTAATGAAAAACTGTTTTTT.

This clone showed up just a few times. V and J are TRBV28 and TRBJ1-1; tentatively, D is TRBD1 (6 bases). V lost 6 bases and J lost 4, with 12 bases in between. CDR3 size: 13 residues. Germline assignment: CDR1 MDHEN and CDR2 SYDVKM. DNA of the CDR3: TGTGCCAGCAGGACAGGAGAGGTCACTGAAGCTTTCTTT. The encoded protein is CASRTGEVTEAFF.

This clone was counted between two and nine times. The chain couples TRBV5-6 to TRBJ1-4, with TRBD1 as a possible D gene (5 bases). Trimming pared 0 bases from V and 10 bases from J, leaving 7 bases between. This CDR3 comprises 12 residues. Germline V gene sequence: CDR1 SGHDT, CDR2 YYEEEE. The CDR3 is CASSLGGAKLFF. The CDR3 DNA sequence: TGTGCCAGCAGCTTGGGAGGGGCAAAACTGTTTTTT.

The CDR3, as DNA: TGTGCCACCCCAGCGGAGACCCAGTACTTC. Its protein is CATPAETQYF. The rearrangement uses TRBV5-4 and TRBJ2-5, with D unresolved. This CDR3 has 10 residues. V lost 9 bases and J 5 bases, leaving 8 bases between the germline ends. CDR1 SGHNT and CDR2 YYREEE come from the germline V gene (reference sequence).

The rearrangement joins TRBV29-1 to TRBJ2-5; D gene unclear. There are 14 residues in the CDR3. The germline gives CDR1 SQVTM, CDR2 ANQGSEA. Trimming removed 2 bases from V and 5 bases from J, with 15 bases in between. The CDR3 spells CSVESPRDGETQYF. The DNA for the CDR3 is TGCAGCGTTGAAAGCCCTCGCGATGGGGAGACCCAGTACTTC.

This chain links TRBV7-6 with TRBJ1-4, with 12 bases lining up with TRBD1. The CDR3 has 17 residues. Per the germline V gene, CDR1 is SGHVS and CDR2 is FNYEAQ. Germline trimming cut 5 bases from V and 1 base from J; bases unmatched to any gene: 5. The CDR3: CASSPGTGGLTNEKLFF. CDR3 nucleotide sequence: TGTGCCAGCAGCCCGGGGACAGGGGGCTTAACTAATGAAAAACTGTTTTTT.

The chain is built from TRBV9 and TRBJ2-1; 13 bases align to TRBD2. Germline assignment: CDR1 SGDLS and CDR2 YYNGEE. V shed 4 bases and J 2 bases; nucleotides not matched to a gene: 3. This CDR3 is 16 amino acids long. The chain's CDR3 is CASSPGLAGAYNEQFF. CDR3 in DNA: TGTGCCAGCAGCCCAGGACTAGCGGGGGCCTACAATGAGCAGTTCTTC.

The chain recombines TRBV7-8 with TRBJ2-3; no reliable D call. Germline lookup yields CDR1 SGHVS and CDR2 FQNEAQ. There are 16 residues in the CDR3. Trimming removed 8 bases at V and 2 bases at J, with 20 bases between. CDR3 DNA sequence: TGTGCCAGCGAAATTGATGGTAACGTTATCACAGATACGCAGTATTTT. This translates into CASEIDGNVITDTQYF.

The CDR3 region is CASSEFPGGNTEAFF. CDR3 nucleotide sequence: TGCGCCAGCAGTGAATTTCCAGGGGGTAACACTGAAGCTTTCTTT. V gene TRBV10-2 combines with J gene TRBJ1-1, with TRBD1 matching 7 bases. CDR3 size: 15 residues. Germline CDR1 WSHSY, CDR2 SAAADI. Trimming cost V 3 bases and J 2 bases; bases outside gene matches: 6.

CDR3 sequence: CASSPGLAGYNNEQFF. CDR3 nucleotide sequence: TGCGCCAGCAGCCCGGGACTAGCGGGGTATAACAATGAGCAGTTCTTC. V is TRBV10-1 and J is TRBJ2-1; the match to TRBD2 covers 13 bases. V shed 6 bases and J 5 bases; nucleotides not matched to a gene: 7. CDR3 size: 16 residues. Germline CDR1 WNHNN, CDR2 SYGVQD (reference sequence).

The chain joins TRBV28 to TRBJ2-7; 8 bases map to TRBD2. Per the germline V gene, CDR1 is MDHEN and CDR2 is SYDVKM. V shed 5 bases, J shed 6 bases, and the junction held 9 bases outside the gene matches. CDR3 length: 14 residues. The CDR3 nucleotides are TGTGCCAGCAGTCCGGAAGCGGGAGTAAGCGAGCAGTACTTC. Protein product: CASSPEAGVSEQYF.

The chain is built from TRBV7-2 and TRBJ2-7; 8 bases are shared with TRBD1. CDR1 SGHTA and CDR2 FQGNSA come from the germline V gene. The CDR3 extends over 15 amino acids. The junction had 9 bases not matched to a gene; V was cut back by 5 bases and J by 3 bases. DNA for the CDR3: TGTGCCAGCAGCCCTAGGACAGGGTCCGTCTACGAGCAGTACTTC. Amino acid sequence: CASSPRTGSVYEQYF.